This TCR beta chain was captured in a study of T cells after yellow fever vaccination. TCRdb recomputed calls from the 5' RACE reads with MiXCR, one row per CDR3 protein. Of 500,000 to 700,000 distinct CDR3 sequences listed, approximately 21% are singletons. This CDR3 has 16 amino acids. Germline CDR1 and CDR2: SGHRS and YFSETQ. After removal of 1 base from V and 0 bases from J, the junction contained 4 bases not matched to a gene. The chain uses TRBV5-1 and TRBJ2-1; 7 bases align to TRBD2. The receptor was derived from a man in his thirties or forties who received the YFV17D yellow fever vaccine. Sequencing was performed on PBMCs, taken 15 days after the yellow fever booster vaccination. DNA for the CDR3: TGCGCCAGCAGCTTGCTAGCGGAAAGCTCCTACAATGAGCAGTTCTTC. Its translation is CASSLLAESSYNEQFF.